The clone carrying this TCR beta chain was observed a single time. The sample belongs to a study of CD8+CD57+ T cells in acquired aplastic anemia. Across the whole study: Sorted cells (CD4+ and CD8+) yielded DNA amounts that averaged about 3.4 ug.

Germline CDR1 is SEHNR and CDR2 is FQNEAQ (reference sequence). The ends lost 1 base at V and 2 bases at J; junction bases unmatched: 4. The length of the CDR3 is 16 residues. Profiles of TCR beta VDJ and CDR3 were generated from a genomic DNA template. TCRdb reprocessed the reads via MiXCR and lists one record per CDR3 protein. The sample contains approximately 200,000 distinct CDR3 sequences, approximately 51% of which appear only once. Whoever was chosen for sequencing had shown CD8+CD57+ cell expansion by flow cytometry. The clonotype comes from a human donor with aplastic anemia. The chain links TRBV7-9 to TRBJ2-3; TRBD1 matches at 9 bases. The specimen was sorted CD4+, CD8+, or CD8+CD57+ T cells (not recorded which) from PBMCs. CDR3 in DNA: TGTGCCAGCAGCTTAGGGACAGGGGTAAACACAGATACGCAGTATTTT. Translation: CASSLGTGVNTDTQYF.